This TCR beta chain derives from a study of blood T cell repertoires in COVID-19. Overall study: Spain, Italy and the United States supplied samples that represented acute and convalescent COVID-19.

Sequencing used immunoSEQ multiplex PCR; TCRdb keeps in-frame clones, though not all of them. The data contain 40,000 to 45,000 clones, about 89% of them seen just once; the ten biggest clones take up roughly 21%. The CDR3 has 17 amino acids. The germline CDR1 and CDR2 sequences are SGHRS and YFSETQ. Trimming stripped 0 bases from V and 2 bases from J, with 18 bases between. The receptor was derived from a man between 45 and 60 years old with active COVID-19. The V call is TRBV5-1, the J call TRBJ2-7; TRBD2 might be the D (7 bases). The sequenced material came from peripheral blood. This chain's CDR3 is CASSLVSSGDRTYEQYF. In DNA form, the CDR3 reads TGCGCCAGCAGCTTGGTGTCTAGCGGCGACAGGACCTACGAGCAGTACTTC.